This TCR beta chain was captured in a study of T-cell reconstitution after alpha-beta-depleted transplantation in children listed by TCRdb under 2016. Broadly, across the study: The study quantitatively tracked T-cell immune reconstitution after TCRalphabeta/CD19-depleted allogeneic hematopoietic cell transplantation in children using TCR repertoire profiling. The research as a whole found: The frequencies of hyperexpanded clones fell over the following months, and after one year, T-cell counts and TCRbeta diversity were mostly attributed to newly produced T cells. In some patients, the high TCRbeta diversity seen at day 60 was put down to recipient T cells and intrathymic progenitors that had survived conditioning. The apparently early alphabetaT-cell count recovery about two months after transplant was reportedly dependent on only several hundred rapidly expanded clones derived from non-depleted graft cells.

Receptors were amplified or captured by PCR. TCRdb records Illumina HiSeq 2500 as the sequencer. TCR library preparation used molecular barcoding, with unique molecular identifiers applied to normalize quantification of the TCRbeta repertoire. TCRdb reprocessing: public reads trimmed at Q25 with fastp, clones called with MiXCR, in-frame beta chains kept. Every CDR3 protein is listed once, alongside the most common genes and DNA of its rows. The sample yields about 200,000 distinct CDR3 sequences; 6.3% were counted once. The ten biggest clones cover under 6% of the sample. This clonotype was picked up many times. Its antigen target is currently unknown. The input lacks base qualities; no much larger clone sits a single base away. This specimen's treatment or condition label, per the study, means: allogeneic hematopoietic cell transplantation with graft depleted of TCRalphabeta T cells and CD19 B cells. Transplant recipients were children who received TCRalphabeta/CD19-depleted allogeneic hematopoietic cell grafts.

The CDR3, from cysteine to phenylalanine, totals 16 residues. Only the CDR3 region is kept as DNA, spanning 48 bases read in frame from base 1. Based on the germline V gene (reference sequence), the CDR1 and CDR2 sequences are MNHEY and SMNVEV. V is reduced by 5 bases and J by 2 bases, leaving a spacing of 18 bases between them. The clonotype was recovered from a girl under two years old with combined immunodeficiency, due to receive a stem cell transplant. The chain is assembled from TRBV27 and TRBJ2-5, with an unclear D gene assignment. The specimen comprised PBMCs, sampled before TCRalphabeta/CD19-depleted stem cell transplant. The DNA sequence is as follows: TGTGCCAGCAGTCCATATTCCTTAGATATACAAGAGACCCAGTACTTC. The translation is CASSPYSLDIQETQYF.